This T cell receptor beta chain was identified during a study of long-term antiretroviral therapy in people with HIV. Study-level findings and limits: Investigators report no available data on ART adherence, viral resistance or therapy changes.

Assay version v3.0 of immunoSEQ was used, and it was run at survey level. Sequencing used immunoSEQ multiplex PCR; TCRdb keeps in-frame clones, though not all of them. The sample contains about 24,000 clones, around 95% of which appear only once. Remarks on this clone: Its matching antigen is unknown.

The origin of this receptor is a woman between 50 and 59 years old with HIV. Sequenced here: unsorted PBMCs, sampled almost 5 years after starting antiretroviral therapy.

This chain's CDR3 is CASSKPTSGRGGQETQYF. The CDR3 DNA is TGTGCCAGCAGCAAACCGACTAGCGGGAGGGGGGGGCAAGAGACCCAGTACTTC. V and J are TRBV7-8 and TRBJ2-5, with 14 bases that match TRBD2. Germline loops: CDR1 SGHVS, CDR2 FQNEAQ. The CDR3 is 18 residues long. V dropped 5 bases and J dropped 2; count of bases not matched to a gene: 10. Supplemented by reference TRBV7-8 and TRBJ2-5, the full variable domain reads GAGVSQSPRYKVAKRGQDVALRCDPISGHVSLFWYQQALGQGPEFLTYFQNEAQLDKSGLPSDRFFAERPEGSVSTLKIQRTQQEDSAVYLCASSKPTSGRGGQETQYFGPGTRLLVL.